The next 29 T cell receptor beta chains were all read from a single sample in a study of shared clonotypes between healthy human individuals. Sequenced by immunoSEQ multiplex PCR; TCRdb stores in-frame clones only, minus some. Among 1,500,000 or so clones listed, roughly 96% were seen once. The specimen was naive CD4+ T cells sorted from blood. The subset denotes: CD45RA+ positively selected. The receptor set was obtained from a man aged 25-45 years in good health.

The genes are TRBV6-6 and TRBJ2-1; the match to TRBD1 covers 12 bases. The CDR3 has 16 amino acids. Germline CDR1 MNHNY, CDR2 SVGAGI (reference sequence). The ends lost 6 bases at V and 4 bases at J; junction bases unmatched: 7. The chain's CDR3 is CASRPGDRGPYNEQFF. Written as DNA, the CDR3 is TGTGCCAGCAGGCCCGGGGACAGGGGGCCTTACAATGAGCAGTTCTTC.

In its sample, this clone was seen once. The V call is TRBV6-6, the J call TRBJ1-1; D remains unclear. V lost 4 bases and J 3 bases, leaving 12 bases between the germline ends. Germline CDR1 MNHNY, CDR2 SVGAGI (reference sequence). The CDR3 length is 14 residues. The CDR3 sequence: CASSSLERDTEAFF. CDR3 in DNA: TGTGCCAGCAGTTCCCTAGAACGTGACACTGAAGCTTTCTTT.

A few counts support this clone. This chain links TRBV2 with TRBJ2-5, with 8 bases aligning to TRBD2. This CDR3 contains 15 residues. With V trimmed by 2 bases and J by 7 bases, 9 bases remained unmatched. Germline V gives CDR1 SNHLY, CDR2 FYNNEI. The CDR3 region is CASSESGSHGGTQYF. DNA for the CDR3: TGTGCCAGCAGTGAAAGCGGGAGCCACGGGGGGACCCAGTACTTC.

J is TRBJ1-2 and V is TRBV2; 8 bases align to TRBD1. CDR3 length: 14 amino acids. J lost 4 bases, V lost 7 bases, and 8 bases had no gene match. Per the germline V gene, CDR1 is SNHLY and CDR2 is FYNNEI. Written as DNA, the CDR3 is TGTGCCAGCACCGGGACAGGCAGTTCCTATGGCTACACCTTC. Protein sequence: CASTGTGSSYGYTF.

The chain has TRBV14 and TRBJ1-1; D unclear. Germline V gives CDR1 SGHDN, CDR2 FVKESK. Trimming removed 0 bases from V and 8 bases from J, with 10 bases in between. The CDR3 is 13 residues long. CDR3 in amino acids: CASSQDPFREAFF. The CDR3 coding sequence is TGTGCCAGCAGCCAAGATCCGTTCCGCGAAGCTTTCTTT.

A few counts support this clone. The genes are TRBV11-1 and TRBJ1-2, with D perhaps matching TRBD1 (6 bases). Germline CDR1 and CDR2: SGHAT and FQDESV (reference sequence). The CDR3 is 14 residues long. Trimming left V 5 bases short and J 6 bases short, with 16 bases between. CDR3 nucleotide sequence: TGTGCCAGCAGCGCCTATACAGGGTTGGATGGCTACACCTTC. Translation gives CASSAYTGLDGYTF. The whole variable domain, filled in from reference TRBV11-1 and TRBJ1-2, reads EAEVAQSPRYKITEKSQAVAFWCDPISGHATLYWYRQILGQGPELLVQFQDESVVDDSQLPKDRFSAERLKGVDSTLKIQPAELGDSAMYLCASSAYTGLDGYTFGSGTRLTVV.

The chain links TRBV6-6 to TRBJ1-4; no clear D gene. The V end lost 5 bases, the J end lost 4 bases, and 11 bases lay between the germline ends. The CDR3 consists of 14 residues. CDR1 and CDR2 from the germline V gene are MNHNY and SVGAGI (reference sequence). The CDR3 nucleotides are TGTGCCAGCAGTGCCTCCACGATTAATGAAAAACTGTTTTTT. Translated: CASSASTINEKLFF.

This clone was detected only once. This same CDR3 is encoded by further DNA sequences in the sample. The chain carries TRBV5-1 and TRBJ1-4; D gene unclear. The V end was cut by 0 bases, the J end by 0 bases, with 6 bases between. Germline CDR1 is SGHRS and CDR2 is YFSETQ. The length of the CDR3 is 15 residues. The DNA for the CDR3 is TGCGCCAGCAGCTTGGGTGGAGCAACTAATGAAAAACTGTTTTTT. This translates into CASSLGGATNEKLFF. Full variable domain (missing parts from reference TRBV5-1 and TRBJ1-4): KAGVTQTPRYLIKTRGQQVTLSCSPISGHRSVSWYQQTPGQGLQFLFEYFSETQRNKGNFPGRFSGRQFSNSRSEMNVSTLELGDSALYLCASSLGGATNEKLFFGSGTQLSVL.

The genes are TRBV7-8 and TRBJ1-1; TRBD1 matches at 9 bases. V lost 5 bases to trimming and J lost 0 bases; unmatched junction nucleotides: 7. The CDR3 contains 16 residues. CDR1 is SGHVS and CDR2 is FQNEAQ in the germline V gene. CDR3 nucleotide sequence: TGTGCCAGCAGCCTTCCACAGGGGGCGTTGAACACTGAAGCTTTCTTT. This gives the protein CASSLPQGALNTEAFF.

The chain recombines TRBV5-1 with TRBJ2-7; 8 bases line up with TRBD1. Trimming removed 2 bases from V and 3 bases from J; junction bases left unmatched: 13. CDR1 and CDR2 (germline): SGHRS, YFSETQ. This CDR3 has 17 amino acids. The CDR3 region has the DNA TGCGCCAGCAGCTTTTGGGGGAGCCAGGGGGCGATCTACGAGCAGTACTTC. This encodes CASSFWGSQGAIYEQYF.

The rearrangement links TRBV5-4 to TRBJ2-7; possibly TRBD1 for D (6 bases). Per the germline V gene, CDR1 is SGHNT and CDR2 is YYREEE (reference sequence). Trimming shortened V by 3 bases and J by 0 bases, and 13 bases separated the two germline ends. The CDR3 length is 15 residues. This chain's CDR3 is CASSSRTESSYEQYF. The CDR3 coding sequence is TGTGCCAGCAGCTCCCGGACAGAGAGCTCCTACGAGCAGTACTTC.

The chain recombines TRBV10-3 with TRBJ2-2, with D hard to call. The CDR3 has 14 amino acids. V gave up 0 bases and J gave up 5 bases, with 7 bases separating them. The germline CDR1 and CDR2 sequences are ENHRY and SYGVKD. The CDR3 sequence is CAISESVETGELFF. The CDR3 coding sequence is TGTGCCATCAGTGAGTCGGTCGAAACCGGGGAGCTGTTTTTT.

This clone was observed a single time. This chain connects TRBV10-3 to TRBJ2-7; D is possibly TRBD1 (5 bases). Trimming removed 6 bases from V and 2 bases from J, with 14 bases in between. CDR1 ENHRY and CDR2 SYGVKD come from the germline V gene. The CDR3 is 14 residues long. The CDR3 DNA follows: TGTGCCATCAGCCCCAGGGAAACCACCTACGAGCAGTACTTC. Translation gives CAISPRETTYEQYF.

The chain carries TRBV27 and TRBJ2-3; TRBD2 might be the D (6 bases). Trimming shortened V by 4 bases and J by 0 bases, and 11 bases separated the two germline ends. Germline assignment: CDR1 MNHEY and CDR2 SMNVEV (reference sequence). The CDR3 is 15 residues long. The CDR3 DNA reads TGTGCCAGCAGTTGGGGGGAGACTAGCACAGATACGCAGTATTTT. Translating it yields CASSWGETSTDTQYF.

The genes are TRBV5-1 and TRBJ2-1; 7 bases map to TRBD2. From germline, CDR1 is SGHRS and CDR2 YFSETQ. The CDR3 spans 15 residues. The junction had 7 bases not matched to a gene; V was cut back by 0 bases and J by 7 bases. CDR3 sequence reads: CASSLGGLVPNEQFF. The CDR3 region has the DNA TGCGCCAGCAGCTTGGGTGGACTAGTACCTAATGAGCAGTTCTTC.

This clone was found once. The chain joins TRBV29-1 to TRBJ2-7; 9 nucleotides line up with TRBD2. Trimming took 4 bases from V and 4 from J; bases not matched to a gene: 8. From germline, CDR1 is SQVTM and CDR2 ANQGSEA. This CDR3 is 14 amino acids long. CDR3 bases: TGCAGCGTTGGGGTTAGCGGGAGCGCGTACGAGCAGTACTTC. Protein product: CSVGVSGSAYEQYF.

The chain couples TRBV7-9 to TRBJ1-1; unclear D gene. The CDR3 is 13 amino acids. Between the trimmed V and J ends, which lost 0 bases and 8 bases, there was a span of 10 bases. Germline values: CDR1 SEHNR, CDR2 FQNEAQ (reference sequence). This CDR3 is CASSLALAAEAFF. The CDR3 DNA reads as TGTGCCAGCAGCTTAGCTCTGGCAGCGGAAGCTTTCTTT.

This CDR3 is CASSFGETQYF. CDR3 bases: TGTGCCAGCAGCTTTGGCGAGACCCAGTACTTC. The rearrangement uses TRBV7-7 and TRBJ2-5; no firm D call. Germline-derived CDR1 and CDR2 are SSHAT and FNYEAQ (reference sequence). Trimming pared 3 bases from V and 5 bases from J, leaving 4 bases between. This CDR3 has 11 residues.

This chain connects TRBV7-9 to TRBJ2-2; 12 bases are a match to TRBD2. CDR1 is SEHNR, CDR2 FQNEAQ, per germline (reference sequence). The trim removed 3 bases at V and 2 bases at J, leaving 4 bases unmatched. The CDR3 consists of 17 residues. The CDR3 sequence is CASSFGGLAGNTGELFF. Written as DNA, the CDR3 is TGTGCCAGCAGCTTTGGTGGACTAGCGGGAAACACCGGGGAGCTGTTTTTT. Drawing the rest from reference TRBV7-9 and TRBJ2-2, the complete variable domain is DTGVSQNPRHKITKRGQNVTFRCDPISEHNRLYWYRQTLGQGPEFLTYFQNEAQLEKSRLLSDRFSAERPKGSFSTLEIQRTEQGDSAMYLCASSFGGLAGNTGELFFGEGSRLTVL.

The CDR3 nucleotides read TGTGCCAGCAGCTGGGGCAGACAGGGGGAGCAGTACTTC. This translates into CASSWGRQGEQYF. The J gene is TRBJ2-7, the V gene TRBV7-2, with 8 bases identical to TRBD1. The junction had 6 bases not matched to a gene; V was cut back by 4 bases and J by 7 bases. CDR3 size: 13 residues. The germline gives CDR1 SGHTA, CDR2 FQGNSA.

This rearrangement joins TRBV4-3 to TRBJ2-1; a possible D gene is TRBD2 (5 bases). CDR1 LGHNA and CDR2 YSLEER come from the germline V gene. The ends were cut back, 1 base at V and 6 bases at J, with 13 bases in the middle. The CDR3 totals 15 residues. The CDR3 DNA follows: TGCGCCAGCAGCCAAGGTCGGGGTCGGTTCAATGAGCAGTTCTTC. It codes for CASSQGRGRFNEQFF.

This clone was observed a single time. The chain joins TRBV9 to TRBJ2-3, with 9 bases matching TRBD2. CDR1 and CDR2 (germline): SGDLS, YYNGEE. The CDR3 consists of 16 residues. After removal of 0 bases from V and 2 bases from J, the junction contained 4 bases not matched to a gene. CDR3 DNA sequence: TGTGCCAGCAGCGTAGTAGCGGGAGTCATCACAGATACGCAGTATTTT. It encodes CASSVVAGVITDTQYF.

The chain uses TRBV15 and TRBJ1-2, with 9 nucleotides matching TRBD1. Germline CDR1 reads LNHNV; CDR2 reads YYDKDF (reference sequence). The CDR3 extends over 14 amino acids. J gave up 3 bases and V 3 bases, and 2 bases lay outside the gene matches. Written as DNA, the CDR3 is TGTGCCACCAGCAGGGGACAGGGATACTATGGCTACACCTTC. Amino acid sequence: CATSRGQGYYGYTF.

The V gene is TRBV25-1, the J gene TRBJ1-4, with a tentative D call TRBD1 (5 bases). V dropped 6 bases and J dropped 8 bases, with 10 bases sitting between them. This CDR3 is built from 12 residues. Germline loops: CDR1 MGHDK, CDR2 SYGVNS. The CDR3 coding sequence is TGTGCCAGCAGGGGAGGGGACGAAAAACTGTTTTTT. Translation: CASRGGDEKLFF.

This rearrangement joins TRBV7-3 to TRBJ2-7, with D possibly matching TRBD1 (6 bases). From germline, CDR1 is SGHTA and CDR2 FQGTGA. The CDR3 totals 16 residues. Trimming removed 1 base at V and 6 bases at J, with 19 bases between. The CDR3 spells CASSLNPTGVGGEQYF. DNA for the CDR3: TGTGCCAGCAGCTTAAACCCGACAGGAGTTGGGGGCGAGCAGTACTTC.

The chain uses TRBV19 and TRBJ1-2, with no clear D. The CDR3 is 12 amino acids. V gave up 5 bases and J gave up 5 bases, with 9 bases separating them. Germline lookup yields CDR1 LNHDA and CDR2 SQIVND (reference sequence). This CDR3 is CASSVRRYGYTF. The CDR3 bases are TGTGCCAGTAGTGTCCGGAGGTATGGCTACACCTTC.

The chain employs TRBV6-1 and TRBJ1-4, with TRBD1 as a possible D gene (6 bases). This CDR3 comprises 18 residues. CDR1 and CDR2 from the germline V gene are MNHNS and SASEGT. Trimming pared 3 bases from V and 4 bases from J, leaving 21 bases between. The CDR3 spells CASSEHPSQGSNNEKLFF. CDR3 in DNA: TGTGCCAGCAGTGAGCATCCCAGTCAGGGGAGCAATAATGAAAAACTGTTTTTT.

The rearrangement uses TRBV11-2 and TRBJ2-1, with D possibly being TRBD2 (5 bases). This CDR3 comprises 16 residues. The germline V gene has CDR1 SGHAT and CDR2 FQNNGV. V was trimmed by 4 bases and J by 0 bases, leaving 13 bases between them. The CDR3 DNA sequence: TGTGCCAGCAGCTCGACCGGGGATAGCTCCTACAATGAGCAGTTCTTC. It encodes CASSSTGDSSYNEQFF. The full variable domain, completed using reference TRBV11-2 and TRBJ2-1, is EAGVAQSPRYKIIEKRQSVAFWCNPISGHATLYWYQQILGQGPKLLIQFQNNGVVDDSQLPKDRFSAERLKGVDSTLKIQPAKLEDSAVYLCASSSTGDSSYNEQFFGPGTRLTVL.

This clone was seen just once. The genes are TRBV7-9 and TRBJ1-5; TRBD1 matches at 8 bases. CDR3 length equals 16 residues. From germline, CDR1 is SEHNR and CDR2 FQNEAQ (reference sequence). V shed 1 base and J 7 bases; nucleotides not matched to a gene: 9. The CDR3 bases are TGTGCCAGCAGCTTAGGTCCCACAGGGGGACTCCAGCCCCAGCATTTT. It translates to CASSLGPTGGLQPQHF.